This TCR beta chain was captured by sequencing in a study of memory CD4+ T cells and cytomegalovirus serostatus. Per the germline V gene, CDR1 is SGHTA and CDR2 is FQGNSA. The CDR3 covers 14 residues. V was clipped by 2 bases and J by 3 bases, with 11 bases between them. Original processing methods: After removing out-of-frame reads, approximately 2 million distinct TCRbeta sequences remained. Sequencing used immunoSEQ multiplex PCR; TCRdb keeps in-frame clones, though not all of them. V and J calls and clone size are as listed in that table; D and trimming were resolved from the DNA. This sample has 80,000 to 100,000 clones, with 75% to 90% found just once. Study-wide points: Median bootstrapped AUC for CMV status was about 0.95 originally, less than 0.92 US-trained.

The sample holds a few counts of this clone. Its antigen is currently unknown. The sort gate was single viable CD3+CD4+CD8-CD45RO+ cells for memory CD4+ T cells. The material sequenced was memory CD4+ T cells from blood. The TCR was taken from an adult in good health and CMV-seropositive. V and J are TRBV7-2 and TRBJ2-7; a possible D gene is TRBD1 (6 bases). This chain's CDR3 is CASSLSQGNYEQYF. DNA for the CDR3: TGTGCCAGCAGCTTATCCCAGGGGAACTACGAGCAGTACTTC.